These T cell receptor beta chains were read from a single sample in a study of shared clonotypes between healthy human individuals. Generated by immunoSEQ multiplex PCR, the TCRdb table keeps only in-frame clones and is missing some. The repertoire includes about 520,000 clones, about 96% of them detected once, and 0.055% to 0.075% sits in the top ten. Material: naive CD4+ T cells sorted from blood. These receptors were taken from a woman aged 25 to 39 in good health. Both conserved end residues are part of each CDR3. A D gene is named only where the DNA matches it firmly. Clone size appears in some rows only: once, few, many, or a class for an expanded clone.

cdr3_length clone_size d_call j_call v_call cdr3_aa cdr3_nt
15 - TRBD1 TRBJ2-2 TRBV27 CASSRTGVDTGELFF TGTGCCAGCAGTCGGACAGGGGTTGACACCGGGGAGCTGTTTTTT
14 - TRBD1 TRBJ2-7 TRBV5-1 CASSSPGQVYEQYF TGCGCCAGCAGCTCACCGGGACAGGTCTACGAGCAGTACTTC
16 - - TRBJ2-2 TRBV5-4 CASSLGAGTDTGELFF TGTGCCAGCAGCTTGGGGGCAGGGACTGACACCGGGGAGCTGTTTTTT
14 - - TRBJ2-1 TRBV6-1 CASSDVESYNEQFF TGTGCCAGCAGTGACGTGGAGTCCTACAATGAGCAGTTCTTC
16 - - TRBJ1-4 TRBV7-8 CASSLSQGTKNEKLFF TGTGCCAGCAGCTTATCTCAGGGGACGAAAAATGAAAAACTGTTTTTT
15 - TRBD1 TRBJ2-7 TRBV25-1 CASSRQGLQVYEQYF TGTGCCAGCAGTCGACAGGGGCTCCAAGTCTACGAGCAGTACTTC
13 - - TRBJ2-7 TRBV11-2 CASSLPSAYEQYF TGTGCCAGCAGCTTACCCTCGGCCTACGAGCAGTACTTC
16 - TRBD1 TRBJ2-1 TRBV7-3 CASSSQGQGAGNEQFF TGTGCCAGCAGCTCCCAGGGACAGGGGGCCGGGAATGAGCAGTTCTTC
15 once TRBD1 TRBJ2-7 TRBV5-4 CASSLGGTASYEQYF TGTGCCAGCAGCTTGGGAGGGACAGCCTCCTACGAGCAGTACTTC
14 - - TRBJ2-7 TRBV9 CASSRDVALNEQYF TGTGCCAGCTCCCGGGACGTAGCCCTCAACGAGCAGTACTTC
13 - - TRBJ1-1 TRBV27 CASSFGELTEAFF TGTGCCAGCAGTTTCGGTGAGCTCACTGAAGCTTTCTTT
16 - TRBD2 TRBJ2-7 TRBV4-2 CASSQGPSGSPYEQYF TGTGCCAGCAGCCAAGGGCCTAGCGGGAGCCCATACGAGCAGTACTTC
14 - TRBD2 TRBJ2-7 TRBV5-1 CASSGLAGVSKQYF TGCGCCAGTAGCGGGCTAGCGGGAGTTAGTAAGCAGTACTTC
15 - TRBD2 TRBJ2-3 TRBV2 CASSALAGVTDTQYF TGTGCCAGCAGTGCCCTAGCGGGGGTCACAGATACGCAGTATTTT
13 - TRBD1 TRBJ2-7 TRBV10-3 CAINLRTGGEQYF TGTGCCATCAACCTTCGGACAGGCGGGGAGCAGTACTTC
12 - - TRBJ2-7 TRBV7-9 CASSLAGGEQYF TGTGCCAGCAGCTTAGCGGGGGGCGAGCAGTACTTC
14 - - TRBJ1-5 TRBV19 CASSISWGNQPQHF TGTGCCAGTAGTATAAGTTGGGGCAATCAGCCCCAGCATTTT
16 - - TRBJ1-3 TRBV13 CASSPQYGGTGNTIYF TGTGCCAGCAGCCCACAGTATGGGGGAACTGGAAACACCATATATTTT
14 - TRBD1 TRBJ1-5 TRBV15 CATSRDRGNQPQHF TGTGCCACCAGCAGAGACAGGGGGAATCAGCCCCAGCATTTT
14 few - TRBJ2-2 TRBV6-5 CASSYSYQTGELFF TGTGCCAGCAGTTACTCTTATCAAACCGGGGAGCTGTTTTTT
16 - - TRBJ2-3 TRBV5-5 CASSLGGGGSPDTQYF TGTGCCAGCAGCTTAGGTGGAGGTGGGAGCCCAGATACGCAGTATTTT
15 - - TRBJ1-4 TRBV27 CASSFRRRGNEKLFF TGTGCCAGCAGTTTCAGGAGACGGGGGAATGAAAAACTGTTTTTT
11 - - TRBJ1-3 TRBV19 CASSDRYTIYF TGTGCCAGTAGCGACAGGTACACCATATATTTT
15 - TRBD2 TRBJ2-7 TRBV6-5 CASSTDQREWYEQYF TGTGCCAGCAGCACCGACCAGCGGGAGTGGTACGAGCAGTACTTC
13 - - TRBJ2-5 TRBV13 CASSLGGRETQYF TGTGCCAGCAGCTTAGGTGGGAGGGAGACCCAGTACTTC
15 - - TRBJ1-1 TRBV6-1 CASSERRQGVTEAFF TGTGCCAGCAGTGAACGGAGGCAGGGCGTTACTGAAGCTTTCTTT
15 - - TRBJ2-5 TRBV7-9 CASSSRGLTGETQYF TGTGCCAGCAGTTCCCGGGGGCTCACGGGGGAGACCCAGTACTTC
19 - TRBD2 TRBJ2-1 TRBV2 CASTWTSGSRGVTYNEQFF TGTGCCAGCACCTGGACTAGCGGGAGTCGGGGCGTGACCTACAATGAGCAGTTCTTC
16 - TRBD1 TRBJ2-5 TRBV6-5 CASSYTGQGRSETQYF TGTGCCAGCAGTTACACCGGACAGGGAAGATCCGAGACCCAGTACTTC
16 - TRBD1 TRBJ1-4 TRBV19 CASSRYQGAGDEKLFF TGTGCCAGTAGTCGATATCAGGGGGCAGGGGATGAAAAACTGTTTTTT
18 - - TRBJ1-4 TRBV11-2 CASSSPRHRVGSNEKLFF TGTGCCAGCAGCTCACCCCGTCACAGGGTTGGGTCTAATGAAAAACTGTTTTTT
15 - TRBD2 TRBJ2-5 TRBV28 CASSPILAGQETQYF TGTGCCAGCAGCCCGATACTAGCGGGGCAAGAGACCCAGTACTTC
12 - TRBD1 TRBJ1-1 TRBV28 CATWDRNTEAFF TGTGCCACCTGGGACAGAAACACTGAAGCTTTCTTT
12 - - TRBJ1-2 TRBV2 CASRIYGMGYTF TGTGCCAGCCGAATTTATGGGATGGGCTACACCTTC
15 - - TRBJ2-3 TRBV11-3 CASSLTGDGTDTQYF TGTGCCAGCTCCCTTACGGGAGACGGCACAGATACGCAGTATTTT
16 - - TRBJ2-7 TRBV6-1 CASSEAGTTGFYEQYF TGTGCCAGCAGTGAAGCGGGCACTACAGGATTCTACGAGCAGTACTTC
15 - - TRBJ2-7 TRBV14 CASSLSVGSIYEQYF TGTGCCAGCAGCCTATCAGTAGGGTCAATCTACGAGCAGTACTTC
15 - TRBD1 TRBJ1-1 TRBV5-1 CASFTPGQGNTEAFF TGCGCCAGCTTTACACCGGGACAGGGGAACACTGAAGCTTTCTTT
22 - TRBD1 TRBJ1-5 TRBV30 CAWSKTQAHRGRSPSANQPQHF TGTGCCTGGAGTAAAACCCAAGCCCACAGGGGGCGTAGTCCATCAGCCAATCAGCCCCAGCATTTT
14 - - TRBJ1-2 TRBV6-6 CASSPFTGSYGYTF TGTGCCAGCAGCCCTTTTACTGGTAGCTATGGCTACACCTTC
13 - - TRBJ2-1 TRBV5-1 CASSLLGPNEQFF TGCGCCAGCAGCTTGTTAGGGCCGAATGAGCAGTTCTTC
14 - TRBD2 TRBJ2-7 TRBV6-5 CASTASGSVYEQYF TGTGCCAGCACAGCTAGCGGGAGCGTCTACGAGCAGTACTTC
13 - - TRBJ2-2 TRBV28 CASNGINTGELFF TGTGCCAGCAACGGGATTAACACCGGGGAGCTGTTTTTT
13 - - TRBJ2-7 TRBV27 CASSSRPAYEQYF TGTGCCAGCAGTTCCAGACCCGCCTACGAGCAGTACTTC
12 - - TRBJ1-1 TRBV19 CATAQGVTEAFF TGTGCCACCGCCCAGGGAGTCACTGAAGCTTTCTTT
12 - - TRBJ1-5 TRBV11-2 CASSLLGQPQHF TGTGCCAGCAGCTTATTAGGTCAGCCCCAGCATTTT
15 - TRBD1 TRBJ1-6 TRBV28 CASSLLGQGRPPLHF TGTGCCAGCAGTTTATTGGGACAGGGGAGGCCACCCCTCCACTTT
13 - - TRBJ2-3 TRBV29-1 CSVAGRLADTQYF TGCAGCGTTGCCGGCAGGTTAGCTGATACGCAGTATTTT
12 - - TRBJ1-1 TRBV5-1 CASSLGVAKHIF TGCGCCAGCAGCTTGGGGGTCGCTAAGCATATATTT
15 - - TRBJ2-1 TRBV19 CASSISGHHYNEQFF TGTGCCAGTAGTATTTCTGGACACCACTACAATGAGCAGTTCTTC
14 - - TRBJ2-2 TRBV6-6 CASSYSSDPGELFF TGTGCCAGCAGTTACAGTTCGGATCCCGGGGAGCTGTTTTTT
12 - - TRBJ2-7 TRBV28 CASSSISYEQYF TGTGCCAGCAGTTCAATCTCCTACGAGCAGTACTTC
16 - - TRBJ1-5 TRBV4-1 CASSQISEGRNQPQHF TGCGCCAGCAGCCAGATTTCCGAGGGCCGCAATCAGCCCCAGCATTTT
11 - - TRBJ1-1 TRBV29-1 CSVTGGTEAFF TGCAGCGTTACGGGGGGAACTGAAGCTTTCTTT
14 - TRBD1 TRBJ2-5 TRBV18 CASSPRGQQETQYF TGTGCCAGCTCACCAAGGGGACAGCAAGAGACCCAGTACTTC
15 - - TRBJ2-5 TRBV6-1 CASSLTAAGEETQYF TGTGCCAGCAGTTTAACCGCCGCAGGGGAAGAGACCCAGTACTTC